The 21 T cell receptor beta chains below all came from one sample that was sequenced in a study of blood T cell repertoires in COVID-19. Data came from immunoSEQ multiplex PCR; TCRdb stores just in-frame clones and leaves some out. This repertoire shows 50,000 to 75,000 clones, 88% found once; its top ten account for about 21%. The sample consisted of peripheral blood. The source of these receptors is a woman between 45 and 60 years old with active or convalescent COVID-19.

This clone came up a few times. This sequence joins TRBV5-1 and TRBJ1-1; 7 bases agree with TRBD1. The CDR3 sequence is 15 residues long. J gave up 4 bases and V 4 bases, and 10 bases lay outside the gene matches. Germline assignment: CDR1 SGHRS and CDR2 YFSETQ. Here the CDR3 DNA reads TGCGCCAGCAGCCCGGGGACGAACAGGGGCACTGAAGCTTTCTTT. This codes for CASSPGTNRGTEAFF.

The chain couples TRBV29-1 to TRBJ2-1, with TRBD1 identical over 8 bases. After removal of 5 bases from V and 1 base from J, the junction contained 1 base not matched to a gene. Germline V lookup: CDR1 SQVTM, CDR2 ANQGSEA. The CDR3 extends over 13 amino acids. Here the CDR3 reads CSVQGASYNEQFF. CDR3 coding DNA: TGCAGCGTTCAGGGGGCATCCTACAATGAGCAGTTCTTC.

The V gene is TRBV5-6, the J gene TRBJ1-1; 10 nucleotides align to TRBD1. The CDR3 length is 14 residues. Germline values: CDR1 SGHDT, CDR2 YYEEEE. Trimming removed 4 bases from V and 4 bases from J; junction bases left unmatched: 4. CDR3 protein: CASSVDRGLTEAFF. Written as DNA, the CDR3 is TGTGCCAGCAGCGTCGACAGGGGGCTCACTGAAGCTTTCTTT.

This chain joins TRBV2 and TRBJ1-4, with D possibly TRBD1 on 5 matching bases. CDR1 SNHLY and CDR2 FYNNEI come from the germline V gene. There are 18 residues in the CDR3. V lost 7 bases to trimming and J lost 5 bases, with 26 bases between them. The CDR3 bases are TGTGCCAGCACTAACCTCCCCCGACAGCTGTTTAGGAATGAAAAACTGTTTTTT. Translated: CASTNLPRQLFRNEKLFF.

J is TRBJ2-1 and V is TRBV2; TRBD2 agrees at 9 bases. This CDR3 contains 12 residues. V lost 11 bases, J lost 6 bases, and 5 bases stayed unmatched. CDR1 and CDR2 (germline): SNHLY, FYNNEI. The DNA of the CDR3 is TGTGCCGGACATAGCGGGAGCAATGAGCAGTTCTTC. This codes for CAGHSGSNEQFF. Filled out from reference TRBV2 and TRBJ2-1, the complete variable domain reads EPEVTQTPSHQVTQMGQEVILRCVPISNHLYFYWYRQILGQKVEFLVSFYNNEISEKSEIFDDQFSVERPDGSNFTLKIRSTKLEDSAMYFCAGHSGSNEQFFGPGTRLTVL.

As DNA, the CDR3 is TGTGCCAGCAGCCCCCTGTGGCGGGAGGGCCCTGAGGAGACCCAGTACTTC. The encoded protein is CASSPLWREGPEETQYF. The chain has TRBV5-4 and TRBJ2-5, with 9 bases matching TRBD2. Trimming took 4 bases from V and 5 from J; bases not matched to a gene: 15. This CDR3 is built from 17 residues. In germline, CDR1 is SGHNT, CDR2 YYREEE (reference sequence).

The count of this clone is one. The rearrangement joins TRBV19 to TRBJ1-5; no definite D call. V was clipped by 5 bases and J by 0 bases, with 14 bases between them. Germline V lookup: CDR1 LNHDA, CDR2 SQIVND (reference sequence). The CDR3 runs 16 residues. The chain's CDR3 is CASSERRIYSNQPQHF. The CDR3 DNA is TGTGCCAGTAGTGAGCGGCGGATTTATAGCAATCAGCCCCAGCATTTT.

V usage is TRBV6-2 or TRBV6-3 and J usage is TRBJ2-5; 12 nucleotides line up with TRBD2. CDR1 and CDR2 (germline): MNHEY, SVGEGT. V shed 2 bases and J 4 bases; nucleotides not matched to a gene: 5. CDR3 length: 16 amino acids. DNA of the CDR3: TGTGCCAGCAGTTACGCTAGCGGGAGGGCCCCAGAGACCCAGTACTTC. This encodes CASSYASGRAPETQYF.

The rearrangement joins TRBV5-1 to TRBJ2-1, with D uncertain. Trimming shortened V by 4 bases and J by 5 bases, and 19 bases separated the two germline ends. Looked up from germline, CDR1 is SGHRS and CDR2 is YFSETQ. There are 16 residues in the CDR3. CDR3 protein: CASSPEVGSEHNEQFF. The CDR3 DNA sequence: TGCGCCAGCAGCCCGGAAGTCGGGTCGGAGCACAATGAGCAGTTCTTC.

V gene TRBV15 combines with J gene TRBJ1-3; 8 bases fit TRBD1. Germline trimming cut 9 bases from V and 2 bases from J; bases unmatched to any gene: 15. Germline assignment: CDR1 LNHNV and CDR2 YYDKDF (reference sequence). There are 17 residues in the CDR3. The CDR3 DNA follows: TGTGCCACGACCCGTTCGAGACAGGGGTCAACTGGAAACACCATATATTTT. Translation gives CATTRSRQGSTGNTIYF.

The V call is TRBV7-9, the J call TRBJ2-3, with TRBD1 matching over 8 bases. The CDR3 contains 15 residues. Trimming at V came to 2 bases and at J to 4 bases, leaving 5 bases not matched to a gene. Germline values: CDR1 SEHNR, CDR2 FQNEAQ (reference sequence). CDR3 residues: CASSLMQGAADTQYF. The CDR3 DNA is TGTGCCAGCAGCTTAATGCAGGGGGCCGCAGATACGCAGTATTTT.

J is TRBJ2-3 and V is TRBV2; tentatively, D is TRBD1 (7 bases). The ends were cut back, 5 bases at V and 4 bases at J, with 13 bases in the middle. The CDR3 is 14 amino acids. Germline CDR1 reads SNHLY; CDR2 reads FYNNEI. The CDR3 spells CASSMEGAPDTQYF. The CDR3, as DNA: TGTGCCAGCAGTATGGAGGGGGCCCCAGATACGCAGTATTTT.

V is TRBV6-1 and J is TRBJ2-1, with TRBD2 identical over 9 bases. The CDR3 extends over 15 amino acids. With 0 bases clipped from V and 8 bases from J, the junction kept 5 bases outside the gene matches. Germline V CDR1 and CDR2: MNHNS, SASEGT. The CDR3, as DNA: TGTGCCAGCAGTGAAGCCGGCGGGAGGGCATATGAGCAGTTCTTC. It encodes CASSEAGGRAYEQFF.

V gene TRBV5-8 combines with J gene TRBJ2-7; tentative D call: TRBD1 (6 bases). The CDR3 has 14 residues. Germline V gene sequence: CDR1 SGHTS, CDR2 YDEGEE. V lost 5 bases to trimming and J lost 4 bases, with 16 bases between them. CDR3 protein: CASRPTGIRYEQYF. The DNA of the CDR3 is TGTGCCAGCAGACCAACAGGGATCAGATACGAGCAGTACTTC.

The rearrangement links TRBV6-1 to TRBJ2-5; D remains unclear. Germline V gene sequence: CDR1 MNHNS, CDR2 SASEGT. The V end lost 2 bases, the J end lost 7 bases, and 11 bases lay between the germline ends. This CDR3 region has 13 residues. CDR3 protein: CASSEYSLGTQYF. The CDR3 DNA is TGTGCCAGCAGTGAATACAGTTTGGGGACCCAGTACTTC.

The chain links TRBV11-1 to TRBJ2-3; the match to TRBD2 covers 10 bases. Germline values: CDR1 SGHAT, CDR2 FQDESV (reference sequence). This CDR3 is 16 amino acids long. V shed 4 bases, J shed 0 bases, and the junction held 4 bases outside the gene matches. The CDR3 is CASSWLAGASTDTQYF. The CDR3 nucleotides are TGTGCCAGCAGCTGGCTAGCGGGAGCTAGCACAGATACGCAGTATTTT.

The rearrangement uses TRBV10-3 and TRBJ1-1; perhaps TRBD1 as D (5 bases). This CDR3 is 15 amino acids long. Germline V CDR1 and CDR2: ENHRY, SYGVKD. The V end was cut by 0 bases, the J end by 1 base, with 9 bases between. The CDR3 region has the DNA TGTGCCATCAGTGAGTCGCAGGGTACGAACACTGAAGCTTTCTTT. Its protein product is CAISESQGTNTEAFF.

The chain joins TRBV30 to TRBJ1-5; D might be TRBD1 (6 bases). Trimming stripped 3 bases from V and 6 bases from J, with 12 bases between. Germline V CDR1 and CDR2: GTSNPN, SVGIG (reference sequence). There are 13 residues in the CDR3. The CDR3 loop is CAWSVGAGQPQHF. DNA of the CDR3: TGTGCCTGGAGCGTGGGGGCGGGTCAGCCCCAGCATTTT.

The V and J genes are TRBV9 and TRBJ2-7; weak D call: TRBD1 (7 bases). V lost 7 bases to trimming and J lost 2 bases, with 13 bases between them. The germline V gene has CDR1 SGDLS and CDR2 YYNGEE. The CDR3 contains 13 residues. DNA of the CDR3: TGTGCCAGCTCAGGGGGGAGGACCTACGAGCAGTACTTC. Protein sequence: CASSGGRTYEQYF.

This clone was detected once. The chain is built from TRBV6-5 and TRBJ2-1, with D perhaps TRBD2 (6 bases). In germline, CDR1 is MNHEY, CDR2 SVGAGI. This CDR3 has 13 amino acids. Deletions cut 8 bases from V and 9 bases from J, with 17 bases between. The DNA of the CDR3 is TGTGCCAGCCAAGGCGGGATCGGCGGTGAGCAGTTCTTC. Translating it yields CASQGGIGGEQFF.

In DNA, the CDR3 is TGTGCCAGTAGTATTCTCTACAGCAACACTGAAGCTTTCTTT. This codes for CASSILYSNTEAFF. V is TRBV19 and J is TRBJ1-1; unclear D gene. Deletions cut 3 bases from V and 2 bases from J, with 10 bases between. This CDR3 has 14 residues. Germline lookup yields CDR1 LNHDA and CDR2 SQIVND (reference sequence). The full variable domain, in which reference TRBV19 and TRBJ1-1 provide the parts outside the CDR3, is DGGITQSPKYLFRKEGQNVTLSCEQNLNHDAMYWYRQDPGQGLRLIYYSQIVNDFQKGDIAEGYSVSREKKESFPLTVTSAQKNPTAFYLCASSILYSNTEAFFGQGTRLTVV.